The rows below give T cell receptor beta chains drawn from one sample of a study of blood T cell repertoires in COVID-19. The protocol was immunoSEQ multiplex PCR, while the TCRdb copy is restricted to in-frame clones and leaves out a portion. The data contain 150,000 to 200,000 clones, roughly 85% of them singletons. The sequencing input was peripheral blood. The receptors stem from a woman aged 70-85 years with acute or convalescent COVID-19. Each CDR3 is given with its conserved first and last residue. A D gene is named only where the DNA matches it firmly. Clone size is shown for a subset of rows, as once, few, many or a class of expanded clone.

cdr3_length	v_call	d_call	j_call	clone_size	cdr3_aa	cdr3_nt
17	TRBV9	TRBD1	TRBJ1-2	NA	CASSVRTGILESYGYTF	TGTGCCAGCAGCGTTCGGACAGGGATCCTAGAATCCTATGGCTACACCTTC
16	TRBV30	NA	TRBJ2-6	NA	CAWSARGVPGANVLTF	TGTGCCTGGAGCGCACGGGGAGTCCCTGGGGCCAACGTCCTGACTTTC
17	TRBV5-1	NA	TRBJ2-5	NA	CASSRGQQYGKQETQYF	TGCGCCAGCAGCCGAGGCCAGCAATACGGAAAACAAGAGACCCAGTACTTC
12	TRBV6-5	NA	TRBJ1-2	NA	CASSPTDYGYTF	TGTGCCAGCAGTCCGACAGACTATGGCTACACCTTC
19	TRBV4-2	TRBD1	TRBJ2-7	NA	CASSQEGTRGQGVLYEQYF	TGTGCCAGCAGCCAAGAAGGGACCAGGGGACAGGGAGTTCTCTACGAGCAGTACTTC
15	TRBV7-3	NA	TRBJ1-1	NA	CASSLGGGPNTEAFF	TGTGCCAGCAGCTTAGGTGGGGGCCCGAACACTGAAGCTTTCTTT
14	TRBV28	TRBD1	TRBJ2-7	NA	CASSVGTGVVEQYF	TGTGCCAGCAGTGTTGGAACAGGGGTTGTCGAGCAGTACTTC
16	TRBV11-2	TRBD2	TRBJ2-3	NA	CASSSEGSGRWDTQYF	TGTGCCAGCAGCTCCGAAGGGAGCGGGAGGTGGGATACGCAGTATTTT
12	TRBV30	NA	TRBJ1-1	NA	CAWRRERGGAFF	TGTGCCTGGAGAAGGGAAAGGGGAGGCGCTTTCTTT
14	TRBV7-2	TRBD1	TRBJ1-1	NA	CASSLAAQGVEAFF	TGTGCCAGCAGCTTAGCCGCACAGGGGGTCGAAGCTTTCTTT
15	TRBV2	TRBD1	TRBJ1-5	NA	CASRRQGGGNQPQHF	TGTGCCAGCAGGAGACAGGGTGGGGGAAATCAGCCCCAGCATTTT
12	TRBV28	NA	TRBJ2-1	NA	CASSWAGIEQFF	TGTGCCAGCAGTTGGGCGGGCATTGAGCAGTTCTTC
16	TRBV27	TRBD2	TRBJ2-1	NA	CASSPRAPREGNEQFF	TGTGCCAGCAGTCCCCGGGCCCCGCGGGAGGGCAATGAGCAGTTCTTC
14	TRBV3-1/TRBV3-2	NA	TRBJ2-1	NA	CASSQDYSSREQFF	TGTGCCAGCAGCCAAGATTATTCCAGTCGTGAGCAGTTCTTC
14	TRBV6-5	NA	TRBJ1-2	NA	CASRPDSPNYGYTF	TGTGCCAGCAGACCGGACAGTCCTAACTATGGCTACACCTTC
15	TRBV6-1	NA	TRBJ1-5	few	CASSEAGAGDQPQHF	TGTGCCAGCAGTGAAGCGGGAGCAGGGGATCAGCCCCAGCATTTT
13	TRBV5-1	NA	TRBJ2-2	NA	CASSPGQPGELFF	TGCGCCAGCAGCCCTGGACAGCCCGGGGAGCTGTTTTTT
15	TRBV4-2	NA	TRBJ2-7	NA	CASSQDGTPSYEQYF	TGTGCCAGCAGCCAGGACGGGACTCCATCCTACGAGCAGTACTTC
15	TRBV4-1	NA	TRBJ2-1	NA	CASSQPIAAHNEQFF	TGCGCCAGCAGCCAGCCGATAGCGGCACACAATGAGCAGTTCTTC
16	TRBV24-1	NA	TRBJ2-1	NA	CATSDLGALSEGEQFF	TGTGCCACCAGTGATCTAGGGGCATTGTCGGAGGGTGAGCAGTTCTTC
15	TRBV19	TRBD2	TRBJ2-7	NA	CASSRQGTSVYEQYF	TGTGCCAGTAGTCGTCAGGGGACTAGTGTCTACGAGCAGTACTTC
12	TRBV19	NA	TRBJ1-2	once	CASRSTNYGYTF	TGTGCCAGCAGAAGTACTAACTATGGCTACACCTTC
14	TRBV10-1	NA	TRBJ2-3	NA	CASSFSGNPDTQYF	TGCGCCAGCAGTTTCTCAGGGAATCCAGATACGCAGTATTTT
15	TRBV19	NA	TRBJ2-3	once	CASSILSGRTDTQYF	TGTGCCAGTAGTATTCTCAGCGGGCGCACAGATACGCAGTATTTT
13	TRBV5-5	NA	TRBJ1-1	NA	CASTNLGYRIAFF	TGTGCCAGCACCAATCTAGGATACAGGATTGCTTTCTTT
11	TRBV12-3/TRBV12-4	NA	TRBJ2-1	NA	CASSQINEQFF	TGTGCCAGCAGTCAAATCAATGAGCAGTTCTTC
13	TRBV7-9	TRBD1	TRBJ1-3	once	CASSPGQGFTIYF	TGTGCCAGCAGCCCCGGACAGGGCTTCACCATATATTTT
14	TRBV6-1	TRBD1	TRBJ1-1	NA	CASLNRGMNTEAFF	TGTGCCAGCTTAAACAGGGGAATGAACACTGAAGCTTTCTTT
14	TRBV2	NA	TRBJ1-6	NA	CASSVQGLNSPLHF	TGTGCCAGCAGTGTGCAGGGGCTGAATTCACCCCTCCACTTT
15	TRBV18	TRBD1	TRBJ1-4	NA	CASSPQGTANEKLFF	TGTGCCAGCTCACCCCAAGGGACAGCTAATGAAAAACTGTTTTTT
13	TRBV19	NA	TRBJ1-1	NA	CASRLRGDTEAFF	TGTGCCAGTCGGCTCAGGGGTGACACTGAAGCTTTCTTT
13	TRBV12-3/TRBV12-4	NA	TRBJ1-1	NA	CASSSTSYTEAFF	TGTGCCAGCAGTTCAACATCCTACACTGAAGCTTTCTTT
13	TRBV7-9	NA	TRBJ1-1	few	CASSLPVRTEAFF	TGTGCCAGCAGCTTACCCGTGCGGACTGAAGCTTTCTTT
19	TRBV5-1	TRBD2	TRBJ2-7	NA	CASSLSPSGRAPYRYEQYF	TGCGCCAGCAGCTTGAGCCCCAGCGGGAGGGCCCCTTACCGCTACGAGCAGTACTTC
15	TRBV7-9	NA	TRBJ2-5	NA	CASSTHEQGGETQYF	TGTGCCAGCAGCACCCACGAGCAGGGAGGAGAGACCCAGTACTTC
15	TRBV4-2	NA	TRBJ2-4	NA	CASSATINGKNIQYF	TGTGCCAGCAGCGCGACTATTAATGGCAAAAACATTCAGTACTTC
14	TRBV5-1	NA	TRBJ2-7	NA	CASSLVGLTYEQYF	TGCGCCAGCAGCTTGGTGGGCCTAACCTACGAGCAGTACTTC
14	TRBV7-2	NA	TRBJ2-2	NA	CASSLGLATGELFF	TGTGCCAGCAGCTTAGGGTTAGCTACCGGGGAGCTGTTTTTT
14	TRBV25-1	NA	TRBJ1-5	NA	CASSEFFGNQPQHF	TGTGCCAGCAGTGAATTCTTCGGCAATCAGCCCCAGCATTTT
14	TRBV19	TRBD1	TRBJ2-2	NA	CASSIDREVGELFF	TGTGCCAGTAGTATCGACAGGGAAGTCGGGGAGCTGTTTTTT